The rows below give T cell receptor beta chains drawn from one sample of a study of T cell changes during pregnancy in multiple sclerosis. Profiled with immunoSEQ multiplex PCR; TCRdb holds only in-frame clones, not every one. Here the sample spans about 87,000 clones, around 95% being singletons. Source: peripheral blood, taken in the third trimester of pregnancy. The receptors originated from a female donor in good health, enrolled as a control in a pregnancy study. CDR3s include the opening cysteine and the closing phenylalanine or tryptophan. The order of the fields is clone size, V gene, D gene, J gene, CDR3 DNA, CDR3 protein. The D gene is left open where the match is weak. Expanded clones are given a class, and other clones once, few, many or no size at all.

NA	TRBV6-1	TRBD1	TRBJ1-1	TGTGCCAGCAGCGATTGGACAGGGGGCAACACTGAAGCTTTCTTT	CASSDWTGGNTEAFF
NA	TRBV7-2	NA	TRBJ2-7	TGTGCCAGCAGCCTGGGGAGGCCTAACTACGAGCAGTACTTC	CASSLGRPNYEQYF
NA	TRBV2	TRBD1	TRBJ1-1	TGTGCCAGCAGTGGATCGACCGTTATCGGGGACAGGGGGTTCGAAGCTTTCTTT	CASSGSTVIGDRGFEAFF
NA	TRBV4-1	TRBD1	TRBJ2-7	TGCGCCAGCTCCTCATGGGGCGGGACAGGGAACGAGCAGTACTTC	CASSSWGGTGNEQYF
NA	TRBV7-2	TRBD1	TRBJ1-4	TGTGCCAGCAGCTTACAGGGGGCGAATAATGAAAAACTGTTTTTT	CASSLQGANNEKLFF
NA	TRBV4-1	TRBD2	TRBJ2-1	TGCGCCAGCAGCCTAAGCGGGAGGGCCACCGATGAGCAGTTCTTC	CASSLSGRATDEQFF
NA	TRBV11-3	TRBD1	TRBJ2-1	TGTGCCAGCAGCTTAAGACAGGGCTCGGTCGAGCAGTTCTTC	CASSLRQGSVEQFF
NA	TRBV2	TRBD2	TRBJ2-3	TGTGCCAGCAGAACCGGGACTAGCGGGAGAGGGGCAGATACGCAGTATTTT	CASRTGTSGRGADTQYF
once	TRBV28	TRBD2	TRBJ2-7	TGTGCCAGCAGTTCACCGGGACTAGGGGACTACGAGCAGTACTTC	CASSSPGLGDYEQYF
NA	TRBV4-1	NA	TRBJ1-5	TGCGCCAGCAGCCAAAGCATTAATTGGCAGGTCGTTCAGCCCCAGCATTTT	CASSQSINWQVVQPQHF
few	TRBV4-1	NA	TRBJ1-4	TGCGCCAGCAGCCCTTCAACTAATGAAAAACTGTTTTTT	CASSPSTNEKLFF
NA	TRBV18	NA	TRBJ2-7	TGTGCCAGCTCACCAATCGCCTTCCGGGGAACGGCGCAGTACTTC	CASSPIAFRGTAQYF
NA	TRBV28	NA	TRBJ1-5	TGTGCCATCTTGCCCCTCGGAAGGACCGGCGGGCAGCCCCAGCATTTT	CAILPLGRTGGQPQHF
once	TRBV6-6	NA	TRBJ1-1	TGTGCCAGCAGTCGCCAGGGTAGGGGAACTGAAGCTTTCTTT	CASSRQGRGTEAFF
NA	TRBV5-1	NA	TRBJ2-7	TGCGCCAGCAGCTTGGCCTTGCAGGGGAGTTACGAGCAGTACTTC	CASSLALQGSYEQYF
NA	TRBV6-6	NA	TRBJ2-7	TGTGCCAGCAGCCTACCGGTGGCCGGGGGTCGCAGCGAGCAGTACTTC	CASSLPVAGGRSEQYF
NA	TRBV7-9	NA	TRBJ1-1	TGTGCCAGCAGATCAGGGGTACTGAACACTGAAGCTTTCTTT	CASRSGVLNTEAFF
NA	TRBV5-6	TRBD1	TRBJ1-2	TGTGCCAGCAGTCTAAGGACAGGGGCTTTTGATGGCTACACCTTC	CASSLRTGAFDGYTF
NA	TRBV6-6	TRBD1	TRBJ2-1	TGTGCCAGCAGCCCACAGGGGACAGGGTACAATGAGCAGTTCTTC	CASSPQGTGYNEQFF
NA	TRBV2	TRBD1	TRBJ1-5	TGTGCCAGCAGCCTGGACAGGGGAAACAATCAGCCCCAGCATTTT	CASSLDRGNNQPQHF
NA	TRBV29-1	NA	TRBJ2-1	TGCAGCGTTGAGGCTAGCGATATCTACAATGAGCAGTTCTTC	CSVEASDIYNEQFF
NA	TRBV5-1	TRBD2	TRBJ2-7	TGCGCCAGCAGCTTGGGACTAGCGGAACCCTACGAGCAGTACTTC	CASSLGLAEPYEQYF
NA	TRBV19	NA	TRBJ2-7	TGTGCCAGTAGTATGGGCTGGGGAGGTAACGAGCAGTACTTC	CASSMGWGGNEQYF
NA	TRBV18	NA	TRBJ2-7	TGTGCCAGCTCGAAACCGGGGTATCAGGATTATTACGAGCAGTACTTC	CASSKPGYQDYYEQYF
NA	TRBV28	NA	TRBJ2-6	TGTGCCAGCAGTTTATTTGGCACCCTCTCTGAGGCCAACGTCCTGACTTTC	CASSLFGTLSEANVLTF
once	TRBV27	NA	TRBJ2-7	TGTGCCAGCAGTTTATCGGGTGGGGCGGCTCGCTACGAGCAGTACTTC	CASSLSGGAARYEQYF
NA	TRBV28	TRBD2	TRBJ2-7	TGTGCCAGCAAGCCTAGCGGCACCTACGAGCAGTACTTC	CASKPSGTYEQYF
once	TRBV9	TRBD2	TRBJ2-3	TGTGCCAGCAGCGTAGATCCCCAAAGCGGGAGTGATGATACGCAGTATTTT	CASSVDPQSGSDDTQYF
NA	TRBV4-2	TRBD2	TRBJ2-7	TGTGCCAGCAGCCAAGATCTGACTAGCGGGCTTTACGAGCAGTACTTC	CASSQDLTSGLYEQYF
NA	TRBV2	NA	TRBJ1-3	TGTGCCAGCAGTGCAGATGGCTCTGGAAACACCATATATTTT	CASSADGSGNTIYF
NA	TRBV4-1	NA	TRBJ2-6	TGCGCCAGCAGCCAAGGAGGGGAAGGGGGCTCTGGGGCCAACGTCCTGACTTTC	CASSQGGEGGSGANVLTF
NA	TRBV7-9	TRBD2	TRBJ2-2	TGTGCCAGCAGCTTAGGTCACGGGGGGTTCGACACCGGGGAGCTGTTTTTT	CASSLGHGGFDTGELFF
NA	TRBV4-1	NA	TRBJ2-1	TGCGCCAGCAGCCAATCCCAGCGGGAGCAGTTCTTC	CASSQSQREQFF
few	TRBV4-2	NA	TRBJ1-5	TGTGCCAGCAGGTTGACAGGCAATAGCAATCAGCCCCAGCATTTT	CASRLTGNSNQPQHF
once	TRBV7-2	NA	TRBJ1-5	TGTGCCAGCAGCTTAGTCGGCAGGGTCGACCAGCCCCAGCATTTT	CASSLVGRVDQPQHF
NA	TRBV14	NA	TRBJ1-1	TGTGCCAGCAGCCAAGGGCAGTGGCAACCCGGGGGAGCTTTCTTT	CASSQGQWQPGGAFF
NA	TRBV2	TRBD1	TRBJ1-4	TGTGCCATAGCGACCGGGACAGGGTACGAAAAACTGTTTTTT	CAIATGTGYEKLFF
NA	TRBV2	NA	TRBJ1-4	TGTGCCAGCAGGAGGGAGACTCCTGGCGGTGAAAAACTGTTTTTT	CASRRETPGGEKLFF
NA	TRBV28	TRBD2	TRBJ2-1	TGTGCCAGCAGTCAACTAGCGGGAGGGCCTGATGAGCAGTTCTTC	CASSQLAGGPDEQFF
NA	TRBV6-5	NA	TRBJ2-1	TGTGCCAGCAGTTACGGGATTAGCGCTGAGCAGTTCTTC	CASSYGISAEQFF
NA	TRBV2	TRBD1	TRBJ2-3	TGTGCCAGCAGGGGGACAGGTGGGCTTACAGATACGCAGTATTTT	CASRGTGGLTDTQYF
NA	TRBV6-5	NA	TRBJ1-2	TGTGCCAGCAGAAGATTAGGGGGTGACTATGGCTACACCTTC	CASRRLGGDYGYTF
NA	TRBV11-1	TRBD1	TRBJ1-4	TGTGCCAGCAGCTTACCAGGGGGCGAAAAACTGTTTTTT	CASSLPGGEKLFF
NA	TRBV5-1	NA	TRBJ2-7	TGCGCCAGCAGCTTGTCCCCAGTTTCCTACGAGCAGTACTTC	CASSLSPVSYEQYF
NA	TRBV28	TRBD1	TRBJ1-5	TGTGCCAGCAGTCCACAGGGGATTGGTCAGCCCCAGCATTTT	CASSPQGIGQPQHF
NA	TRBV10-3	TRBD1	TRBJ2-7	TGTGCCATCAGTGCAACAGGGGGCGGCTACGAGCAGTACTTC	CAISATGGGYEQYF
NA	TRBV18	NA	TRBJ2-5	TGTGCCAGCTCACCCCCGACTAGGCGGGAGACCCAGTACTTC	CASSPPTRRETQYF
once	TRBV6-5	NA	TRBJ2-3	TGTGCCAGCAGTTACAGGGGAGATACGCAGTATTTT	CASSYRGDTQYF
NA	TRBV5-1	TRBD2	TRBJ2-3	TGCGCCAGCGCTGTTCAGCGGGAGGTGCCAGATACGCAGTATTTT	CASAVQREVPDTQYF
once	TRBV6-6	NA	TRBJ2-3	TGTGCCAGCAGTTACGGGCCAGATACGCAGTATTTT	CASSYGPDTQYF
NA	TRBV5-1	NA	TRBJ2-2	TGCGCCAGCAGCGGAGGACAGACCACCGGGGAGCTGTTTTTT	CASSGGQTTGELFF
NA	TRBV2	NA	TRBJ2-7	TGTGCCAGCAGTGCTAGCTACGAGCAGTACTTC	CASSASYEQYF
NA	TRBV28	TRBD2	TRBJ2-1	TGTGCCAGCAGTTTATTTAGCGGGAGCTCCTACAATGAGCAGTTCTTC	CASSLFSGSSYNEQFF